This TCR beta chain was identified in a study of blood T cell repertoires in COVID-19. Per the authors' pipeline: Reference gene primer amplification in the assay estimated nucleated cell counts. The method was immunoSEQ multiplex PCR; TCRdb's version includes in-frame clones alone and lacks a portion of them. From that table come the V and J calls and clone size; the DNA was used to work out D and trimming. The sample has fewer than 150,000 clones, about four fifths seen once. Looked up from germline, CDR1 is SGHTA and CDR2 is FQGNSA. The V gene end was trimmed by 4 bases and the J gene end by 0 bases; junction bases not matched to a gene: 6. The CDR3 loop spans 17 amino acids. Participants were placed into cohorts based on the clinical history they reported.

This clonotype was sampled from a man between 25 and 39 years old who had recovered from COVID-19. The chain carries TRBV7-2 and TRBJ2-6; 7 bases agree with TRBD1. Material for sequencing was PBMCs or T cells enriched from blood (not recorded which). The CDR3 is CASSSTRQGSGANVLTF. CDR3 in DNA: TGTGCCAGCAGCTCAACCCGACAGGGCTCTGGGGCCAACGTCCTGACTTTC.